What follows are 17 T cell receptor beta chains derived from one specimen sequenced in a study of blood T cells in healthy people across ages. The authors ran a second PCR of roughly 7 to 11 cycles using a sample-barcoded 5' primer and a J-beta primer mix. TCRdb analysed the 5' RACE reads with MiXCR anew, one entry per CDR3 protein. The data contain about a million distinct CDR3 sequences, 45% to 60% of them singletons. The sequenced sample was blood. These receptors all come from an older woman in good health.

This clonotype is a singleton in its sample. The rearrangement links TRBV9 to TRBJ2-1; 11 bases agree with TRBD2. J was trimmed by 8 bases and V by 4 bases; bases with no gene match: 8. This CDR3 is built from 15 residues. Per germline, CDR1 SGDLS and CDR2 YYNGEE. CDR3 in amino acids: CASSNRLAGWDEQFF. The CDR3 DNA reads TGTGCCAGCAGCAACAGACTAGCGGGATGGGATGAGCAGTTCTTC.

This sequence joins TRBV9 and TRBJ2-7, with 10 bases matching TRBD1. Per the germline V gene, CDR1 is SGDLS and CDR2 is YYNGEE. There are 16 residues in the CDR3. V lost 0 bases, J lost 2 bases, and 5 bases stayed unmatched. CDR3 in DNA: TGTGCCAGCAGCGTAGAGGACAGGGGGACCCCCTACGAGCAGTACTTC. It yields the protein CASSVEDRGTPYEQYF.

V and J are TRBV5-1 and TRBJ1-2, with 10 bases identical to TRBD1. The CDR3 consists of 15 residues. V gave up 0 bases and J gave up 4 bases; unmatched junction bases: 3. The germline V gene encodes CDR1 SGHRS and CDR2 YFSETQ. CDR3 in amino acids: CASSLGTGGPYGYTF. The CDR3 nucleotides are TGCGCCAGCAGCTTGGGGACAGGGGGGCCCTATGGCTACACCTTC. The variable domain in full, with the rest retrieved from reference TRBV5-1 and TRBJ1-2, is KAGVTQTPRYLIKTRGQQVTLSCSPISGHRSVSWYQQTPGQGLQFLFEYFSETQRNKGNFPGRFSGRQFSNSRSEMNVSTLELGDSALYLCASSLGTGGPYGYTFGSGTRLTVV.

The chain has TRBV7-8 and TRBJ2-7, with 7 nucleotides matching TRBD2. Germline assignment: CDR1 SGHVS and CDR2 FQNEAQ. V shed 0 bases and J 1 base; nucleotides not matched to a gene: 3. This CDR3 contains 15 residues. CDR3 nucleotides: TGTGCCAGCAGCTTAGCACTAGCGCGATCCTACGAGCAGTACTTC. Amino acids: CASSLALARSYEQYF.

This clonotype was seen just once. The gene calls are TRBV6-2 or TRBV6-3 and TRBJ2-5; TRBD2 matches at 7 bases. Germline V gene lookup returns CDR1 MNHEY and CDR2 SVGEGT. This CDR3 is 14 amino acids long. J gave up 10 bases and V 0 bases, and 8 bases lay outside the gene matches. The CDR3 coding sequence is TGTGCCAGCAGTTACTCGAGGCTAGCGGAGGGCCAGTACTTC. Its translation: CASSYSRLAEGQYF.

The V and J genes are TRBV28 and TRBJ1-2; D unclear. Trimming took 8 bases from V and 4 from J, leaving 11 bases between them. The CDR3 is made up of 12 amino acids. Germline V gene lookup returns CDR1 MDHEN and CDR2 SYDVKM. CDR3 sequence: CASGAPIYGYTF. The DNA for the CDR3 is TGTGCCAGCGGCGCCCCAATCTATGGCTACACCTTC.

The CDR3 protein is CSASAAGLETQYF. The CDR3, as DNA: TGCAGTGCTAGCGCGGCGGGATTAGAGACCCAGTACTTC. The chain employs TRBV20-1 and TRBJ2-5; tentatively, D is TRBD2 (6 bases). Germline-derived CDR1 and CDR2 are DFQATT and SNEGSKA (reference sequence). Trimming cost V 3 bases and J 4 bases, with 12 bases left between them. This CDR3 contains 13 residues.

The chain combines TRBV29-1 with TRBJ1-1, with D perhaps matching TRBD1 (5 bases). Per the germline V gene, CDR1 is SQVTM and CDR2 is ANQGSEA. The V and J ends lost 6 bases and 1 base respectively, with 12 bases between them. The CDR3 has 13 amino acids. The CDR3 here is CSVRWGTNTEAFF. CDR3 in DNA: TGCAGCGTCAGGTGGGGGACGAACACTGAAGCTTTCTTT. Drawing the rest from reference TRBV29-1 and TRBJ1-1, the complete variable domain is SAVISQKPSRDICQRGTSLTIQCQVDSQVTMMFWYRQQPGQSLTLIATANQGSEATYESGFVIDKFPISRPNLTFSTLTVSNMSPEDSSIYLCSVRWGTNTEAFFGQGTRLTVV.

This clonotype has only a few counts. CDR3 in DNA: TGTGCCAGCAGTGTTGGGAGAACTGGGGCCAACGTCCTGACTTTC. The encoded protein is CASSVGRTGANVLTF. The chain has TRBV2 and TRBJ2-6, with a tentative D call TRBD2 (5 bases). V lost 4 bases to trimming and J lost 2 bases, with 9 bases between them. Germline CDR1 reads SNHLY; CDR2 reads FYNNEI. This CDR3 is 15 amino acids long.

The chain carries TRBV3-1 and TRBJ2-7; 9 bases are shared with TRBD2. The CDR3 runs 14 residues. After removal of 6 bases from V and 3 bases from J, the junction contained 6 bases not matched to a gene. CDR1 LGHDT and CDR2 YNNKEL come from the germline V gene (reference sequence). CDR3 DNA: TGTGCCAGCAGGCGGACTAGCGTTCACTACGAGCAGTACTTC. Amino acid sequence: CASRRTSVHYEQYF.

The V and J genes are TRBV18 and TRBJ2-1; D may match TRBD1 or TRBD2 (5 bases each). Per germline, CDR1 KGHSH and CDR2 LQKENI. With 6 bases removed from V and 9 bases from J, the gap between germline ends came to 21 bases. The length of the CDR3 is 15 residues. CDR3 nucleotide sequence: TGTGCCAGCTCTCCCGGGGCGGCTAGCTTCAGTGAGCAGTTCTTC. Amino acid sequence: CASSPGAASFSEQFF.

J is TRBJ2-7 and V is TRBV29-1, with D possibly TRBD2 on 6 matching bases. The J call may be incorrect, as the DNA end agrees better with TRBJ2-5. Germline V lookup: CDR1 SQVTM, CDR2 ANQGSEA. CDR3 size: 13 residues. The CDR3 nucleotides are TGCAGCGTTGGGAGGGGACCCCAAGAGACCCAGTACTTC. Translated: CSVGRGPQETQYF.

In its sample, this clonotype was seen many times. The chain combines TRBV29-1 with TRBJ2-7, with TRBD1 as a possible D gene (6 bases). V was pared by 5 bases and J by 0 bases, with 8 bases between. The CDR3 loop spans 12 amino acids. Germline V CDR1 and CDR2: SQVTM, ANQGSEA. The CDR3 here is CSVLGGSYEQYF. Written as DNA, the CDR3 is TGCAGCGTTTTAGGGGGCTCCTACGAGCAGTACTTC.

The rearrangement links TRBV20-1 to TRBJ2-5; unclear D gene. The germline V and J ends were trimmed by 8 bases and 2 bases, with 12 bases remaining between them. The CDR3 sequence is 12 residues long. The germline gives CDR1 DFQATT, CDR2 SNEGSKA (reference sequence). Here the CDR3 DNA reads TGCAGTCCCCTACAGCAACAAGAGACCCAGTACTTC. Amino acids: CSPLQQQETQYF.

V gene TRBV2 combines with J gene TRBJ2-1, with a tentative D call TRBD1 (5 bases). Trimming removed 2 bases at V and 7 bases at J, with 30 bases between. The CDR3 runs to 20 residues. Germline assignment: CDR1 SNHLY and CDR2 FYNNEI. The CDR3: CASSEPDRASVMGPWNEQFF. In DNA, the CDR3 is TGTGCCAGCAGTGAACCAGATCGGGCCAGCGTAATGGGGCCATGGAATGAGCAGTTCTTC.

A few counts support this clonotype. V is TRBV6-8 and J is TRBJ2-6, with 7 bases that match TRBD1. The junction had 7 bases not matched to a gene; V was cut back by 2 bases and J by 0 bases. From germline, CDR1 is MNHGY and CDR2 SAAAGT. The CDR3 has 18 residues. The CDR3 loop is CASSYLARGNSGANVLTF. CDR3 nucleotide sequence: TGTGCCAGCAGTTACCTGGCCAGGGGGAACTCTGGGGCCAACGTCCTGACTTTC.

The chain uses TRBV7-7 and TRBJ2-5, with 7 nucleotides matching TRBD1. V dropped 2 bases and J dropped 0; count of bases not matched to a gene: 3. The CDR3 covers 15 residues. Germline V gives CDR1 SSHAT, CDR2 FNYEAQ (reference sequence). CDR3 loop: CASSLTGAHQETQYF. As DNA, the CDR3 is TGTGCCAGCAGCTTAACAGGGGCACACCAAGAGACCCAGTACTTC.